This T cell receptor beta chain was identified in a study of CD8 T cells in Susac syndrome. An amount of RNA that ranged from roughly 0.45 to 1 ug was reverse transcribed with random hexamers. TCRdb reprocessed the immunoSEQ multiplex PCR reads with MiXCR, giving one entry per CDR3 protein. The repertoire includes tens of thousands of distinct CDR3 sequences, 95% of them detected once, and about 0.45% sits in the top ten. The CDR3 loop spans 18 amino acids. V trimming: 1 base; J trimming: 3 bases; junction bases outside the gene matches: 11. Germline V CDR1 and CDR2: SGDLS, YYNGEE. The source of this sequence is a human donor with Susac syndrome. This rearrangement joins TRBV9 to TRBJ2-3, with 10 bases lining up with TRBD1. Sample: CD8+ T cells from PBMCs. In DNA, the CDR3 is TGTGCCAGCAGCGTACATCCCCCGGGACAGGGGTCGACAGATACGCAGTATTTT. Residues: CASSVHPPGQGSTDTQYF.